The 24 T cell receptor beta chains below come from one sample, sequenced in a study of T-cell reconstitution after alpha-beta-depleted transplantation in children. Unique molecular identifiers were used to barcode this TCRbeta library. One entry per CDR3 protein, called by TCRdb with MiXCR from the PCR reads. Among about 980,000 distinct CDR3 sequences listed, roughly 29% were seen once. The material sequenced was PBMCs, mostly from graft donor cells, taken 360 days after TCRalphabeta/CD19-depleted stem cell transplant. These receptors came from a boy under two years old who had a stem cell transplant for SCID, so the T cells may come from the graft donor.

This clonotype showed up just once. This sequence joins TRBV2 and TRBJ2-3; perhaps TRBD2 as D (6 bases). V dropped 7 bases and J dropped 2 bases, with 10 bases sitting between them. Germline assignment: CDR1 SNHLY and CDR2 FYNNEI. The CDR3 totals 13 residues. The CDR3 coding sequence is TGTGCCAGCACGAAGGGACTCACAGATACGCAGTATTTT. Protein sequence: CASTKGLTDTQYF.

This clonotype has only a few counts. The V gene is TRBV7-8, the J gene TRBJ2-1; D unclear. The ends were cut back, 5 bases at V and 2 bases at J, with 13 bases in the middle. There are 15 residues in the CDR3. Germline V lookup: CDR1 SGHVS, CDR2 FQNEAQ. CDR3 DNA: TGTGCCAGCAGCGACGCCCCCTACCCCTACAATGAGCAGTTCTTC. This sequence encodes CASSDAPYPYNEQFF.

This clonotype was counted between two and nine times. The rearrangement links TRBV6-1 to TRBJ2-2; TRBD2 matches 8 bases. CDR3 length: 13 amino acids. The V gene end was trimmed by 11 bases and the J gene end by 4 bases; junction bases not matched to a gene: 6. CDR1 is MNHNS and CDR2 is SASEGT in the germline V gene. The CDR3 DNA reads as TGTGCCTGCGGCGGGGGGCTCACCGGGGAGCTGTTTTTT. Its protein product is CACGGGLTGELFF.

This clonotype appeared a few times. This chain joins TRBV9 and TRBJ2-3, with 9 bases lining up with TRBD2. CDR1 and CDR2 (germline): SGDLS, YYNGEE. The CDR3 runs 18 residues. V trimming: 0 bases; J trimming: 1 base; junction bases outside the gene matches: 9. CDR3 nucleotide sequence: TGTGCCAGCAGCGTAGGTTGGGGCGGGGGGGCCGGCACAGATACGCAGTATTTT. Its protein is CASSVGWGGGAGTDTQYF.

In its sample, this clonotype was seen a few times. This rearrangement joins TRBV6-2 or TRBV6-3 to TRBJ2-1; TRBD2 is a possible D gene (7 bases). Germline V lookup: CDR1 MNHEY, CDR2 SVGEGT. The CDR3 extends over 11 amino acids. The chain's CDR3 is CAVGGRNEQFF. CDR3 bases: TGTGCTGTCGGGGGGCGGAATGAGCAGTTCTTC.

This clonotype appeared a few times. This rearrangement joins TRBV15 to TRBJ1-5, with D perhaps TRBD1 (5 bases). Germline lookup yields CDR1 LNHNV and CDR2 YYDKDF (reference sequence). This CDR3 region has 16 residues. Trimming took 8 bases from V and 0 from J, leaving 17 bases between them. CDR3 nucleotide sequence: TGTGCCACCCGTCGACGGGACTCCCCTAGCAATCAGCCCCAGCATTTT. This translates into CATRRRDSPSNQPQHF.

V is TRBV29-1 and J is TRBJ2-5; 12 bases map to TRBD2. This CDR3 is 14 amino acids long. CDR1 and CDR2 (germline): SQVTM, ANQGSEA. V shed 6 bases and J 2 bases; nucleotides not matched to a gene: 4. CDR3 DNA sequence: TGCAGCGTCCCCGGACTAGCGGGGCAAGAGACCCAGTACTTC. This encodes CSVPGLAGQETQYF.

The genes are TRBV7-2 and TRBJ1-1, with D possibly matching TRBD1 (5 bases). The CDR3 is made up of 15 amino acids. V shed 3 bases and J shed 1 base, with 12 bases lying between them. Germline V gene lookup returns CDR1 SGHTA and CDR2 FQGNSA. DNA for the CDR3: TGTGCCAGCAGCTTCCTAGGACATAGGAACACTGAAGCTTTCTTT. Protein sequence: CASSFLGHRNTEAFF.

The J gene is TRBJ2-3, the V gene TRBV6-2 or TRBV6-3, with 7 bases aligning to TRBD2. The CDR3 is 18 amino acids. Germline loops: CDR1 MNHEY, CDR2 SVGEGT. V lost 2 bases to trimming and J lost 2 bases; unmatched junction nucleotides: 13. The CDR3 sequence is CASSYILADPPHTDTQYF. The CDR3 region has the DNA TGTGCCAGCAGTTACATCCTAGCGGACCCTCCACACACAGATACGCAGTATTTT.

The genes are TRBV15 and TRBJ2-7; TRBD1 matches at 7 bases. V was clipped by 3 bases and J by 2 bases; unmatched bases: 10. Per germline, CDR1 LNHNV and CDR2 YYDKDF (reference sequence). The CDR3 has 16 residues. Here the CDR3 reads CATSRAPGTATYEQYF. The CDR3 DNA sequence: TGTGCCACCAGCAGGGCCCCCGGGACAGCAACCTACGAGCAGTACTTC.

This clonotype was seen more than once but under ten times. The rearrangement links TRBV6-2 or TRBV6-3 to TRBJ1-5, with a tentative D call TRBD1 (5 bases). The CDR3 runs 18 residues. Trimming removed 2 bases at V and 7 bases at J, with 24 bases between. Germline values: CDR1 MNHEY, CDR2 SVGEGT. The CDR3 nucleotides read TGTGCCAGCAGTTACGCCGGCAGGGCAAAGGGGTTCGGACAGCCCCAGCATTTT. Protein sequence: CASSYAGRAKGFGQPQHF.

Only a few counts were recorded for this clonotype. The chain employs TRBV12-3 or TRBV12-4 and TRBJ1-5, with D unresolved. This CDR3 is 17 amino acids long. V lost 1 base, J lost 0 bases, and 13 bases lay in between. This CDR3 reads CASSLGLGSNSNQPQHF. In nucleotides, the CDR3 is TGTGCCAGCAGTTTAGGGCTGGGAAGTAATAGCAATCAGCCCCAGCATTTT.

The chain recombines TRBV11-2 with TRBJ2-3; TRBD1 matches at 7 bases. Losses at the gene ends were 5 bases for V and 2 bases for J; bases not matched to a gene: 10. Per the germline V gene, CDR1 is SGHAT and CDR2 is FQNNGV. This CDR3 region has 16 residues. In DNA form, the CDR3 reads TGTGCCAGCAGCCGAGTTCGACAGGGAACCACAGATACGCAGTATTTT. The encoded protein is CASSRVRQGTTDTQYF.

The V and J genes are TRBV6-5 and TRBJ2-7; D unresolved. Germline-derived CDR1 and CDR2 are MNHEY and SVGAGI. Deletions cut 2 bases from V and 5 bases from J, with 10 bases between. The CDR3 length is 13 residues. DNA of the CDR3: TGTGCCAGCAGTTACGGGATTTATGACGAGCAGTACTTC. Protein: CASSYGIYDEQYF.

The chain combines TRBV12-3 or TRBV12-4 with TRBJ1-1; D possibly corresponds to TRBD1 (5 bases). This CDR3 comprises 14 residues. The V end lost 3 bases, the J end lost 0 bases, and 8 bases lay between the germline ends. CDR3 protein: CASSLGELNTEAFF. As DNA, the CDR3 is TGTGCCAGCAGTTTGGGGGAATTGAACACTGAAGCTTTCTTT.

This clonotype was found a few times. The chain employs TRBV9 and TRBJ2-1, with 10 bases identical to TRBD1. The V gene end was trimmed by 0 bases and the J gene end by 6 bases; junction bases not matched to a gene: 3. Germline V CDR1 and CDR2: SGDLS, YYNGEE. This CDR3 contains 15 residues. For the CDR3, the DNA is TGTGCCAGCAGCGTAGGGGGACAGGGGCCCAATGAGCAGTTCTTC. It translates to CASSVGGQGPNEQFF.

This clonotype was seen a few times. CDR3 sequence: CASSFPQRGTDTQYF. The DNA of the CDR3 is TGTGCCAGCAGCTTTCCCCAGCGGGGCACAGATACGCAGTATTTT. This rearrangement joins TRBV12-3 or TRBV12-4 to TRBJ2-3; a weak D match, TRBD2 (6 bases). Trimming stripped 6 bases from V and 1 base from J, with 14 bases between. This CDR3 is built from 15 residues.

A single count supports this clonotype. The rearrangement links TRBV12-3 or TRBV12-4 to TRBJ2-1; possible D gene TRBD1, 5 bases. This CDR3 comprises 18 residues. V gave up 7 bases and J gave up 0 bases, with 22 bases separating them. The CDR3 DNA reads TGTGCCAGCAACCCTTCCGCAGGGCGACTGAGCTCCTACAATGAGCAGTTCTTC. Translation gives CASNPSAGRLSSYNEQFF.

The chain couples TRBV12-3 or TRBV12-4 to TRBJ2-5; D is possibly TRBD2 (5 bases). This CDR3 has 13 amino acids. The ends were cut back, 8 bases at V and 4 bases at J, with 14 bases in the middle. DNA of the CDR3: TGTGCCAGCGGAGGACTCAGCGTAGAGACCCAGTACTTC. Amino acid sequence: CASGGLSVETQYF.

V gene TRBV10-2 combines with J gene TRBJ2-7, with 11 positions matching TRBD2. The CDR3 extends over 15 amino acids. J lost 4 bases, V lost 4 bases, and 6 bases had no gene match. Germline CDR1 reads WSHSY; CDR2 reads SAAADI. This CDR3 reads CASSVLGTSGYEQYF. The DNA for the CDR3 is TGCGCCAGCAGTGTATTGGGGACTAGCGGTTACGAGCAGTACTTC.

The J gene is TRBJ2-3, the V gene TRBV15; 7 bases line up with TRBD2. The CDR3 has 16 amino acids. Germline-derived CDR1 and CDR2 are LNHNV and YYDKDF (reference sequence). V lost 0 bases, J lost 6 bases, and 9 bases stayed unmatched. CDR3 sequence: CATSRERVAGRDTQYF. CDR3 nucleotides: TGTGCCACCAGCAGAGAGCGGGTAGCCGGGAGGGATACGCAGTATTTT.

This clonotype was counted between two and nine times. The chain uses TRBV20-1 and TRBJ1-2; D call uncertain. Per the germline V gene, CDR1 is DFQATT and CDR2 is SNEGSKA (reference sequence). V lost 3 bases to trimming and J lost 4 bases, with 9 bases between them. The CDR3 consists of 12 residues. The CDR3 loop reads CSARFGVYGYTF. The DNA for the CDR3 is TGCAGTGCTAGGTTCGGAGTCTATGGCTACACCTTC.

This chain joins TRBV29-1 and TRBJ2-5; 7 nucleotides align to TRBD1. V shed 0 bases, J shed 5 bases, and the junction held 15 bases outside the gene matches. The CDR3 has 17 amino acids. Germline V gives CDR1 SQVTM, CDR2 ANQGSEA. This CDR3 is CSVEDRRGQWLVETQYF. The CDR3 bases are TGCAGCGTTGAAGATAGAAGGGGACAGTGGTTGGTGGAGACCCAGTACTTC. Full variable domain (remainder filled in from reference TRBV29-1 and TRBJ2-5): SAVISQKPSRDICQRGTSLTIQCQVDSQVTMMFWYRQQPGQSLTLIATANQGSEATYESGFVIDKFPISRPNLTFSTLTVSNMSPEDSSIYLCSVEDRRGQWLVETQYFGPGTRLLVL.

This chain uses TRBV6-6 with TRBJ2-3; D remains unclear. Germline CDR1 is MNHNY and CDR2 is SVGAGI (reference sequence). V was cut by 6 bases and J by 6 bases, with 10 bases left in between. The CDR3 extends over 12 amino acids. The CDR3 reads CASSRGWDTQYF. The CDR3 region has the DNA TGTGCCAGCAGCCGCGGATGGGATACGCAGTATTTT.